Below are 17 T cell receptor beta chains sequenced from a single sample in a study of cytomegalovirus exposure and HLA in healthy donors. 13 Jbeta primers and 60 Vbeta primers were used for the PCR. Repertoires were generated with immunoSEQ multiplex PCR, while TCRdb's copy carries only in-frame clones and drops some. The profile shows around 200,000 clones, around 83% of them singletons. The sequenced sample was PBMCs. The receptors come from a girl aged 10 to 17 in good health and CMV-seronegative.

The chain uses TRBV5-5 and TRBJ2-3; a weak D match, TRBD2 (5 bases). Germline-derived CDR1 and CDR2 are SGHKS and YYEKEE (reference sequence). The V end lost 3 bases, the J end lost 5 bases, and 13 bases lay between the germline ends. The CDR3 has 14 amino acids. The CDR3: CASSSRLLGDTQYF. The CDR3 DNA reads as TGTGCCAGCAGCTCGAGGCTACTAGGAGATACGCAGTATTTT.

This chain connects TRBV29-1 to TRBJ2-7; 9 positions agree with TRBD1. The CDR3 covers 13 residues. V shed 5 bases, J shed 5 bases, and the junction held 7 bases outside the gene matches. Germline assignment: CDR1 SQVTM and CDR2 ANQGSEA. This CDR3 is CSVTGQGSHEQYF. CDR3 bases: TGCAGCGTTACAGGACAGGGGAGCCACGAGCAGTACTTC.

This CDR3 is CASSSGPTGANVLTF. In DNA form, the CDR3 reads TGTGCCAGCAGCAGCGGCCCTACTGGGGCCAACGTCCTGACTTTC. The V call is TRBV6-1, the J call TRBJ2-6, with TRBD2 as a possible D gene (5 bases). The CDR3 totals 15 residues. Germline values: CDR1 MNHNS, CDR2 SASEGT. Trimming stripped 6 bases from V and 2 bases from J, with 11 bases between.

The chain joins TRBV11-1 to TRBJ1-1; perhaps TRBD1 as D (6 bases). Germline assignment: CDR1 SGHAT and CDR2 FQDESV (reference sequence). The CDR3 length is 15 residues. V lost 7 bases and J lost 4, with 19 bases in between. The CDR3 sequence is CASIPWGGLPTEAFF. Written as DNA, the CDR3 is TGTGCCAGCATCCCCTGGGGGGGCCTTCCCACTGAAGCTTTCTTT. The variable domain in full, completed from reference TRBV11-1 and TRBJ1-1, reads EAEVAQSPRYKITEKSQAVAFWCDPISGHATLYWYRQILGQGPELLVQFQDESVVDDSQLPKDRFSAERLKGVDSTLKIQPAELGDSAMYLCASIPWGGLPTEAFFGQGTRLTVV.

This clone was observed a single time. Here the CDR3 DNA reads TGTGCCAGCAGCCAAGGACCCGGCATAGCCTCTGGGGCCAACGTCCTGACTTTC. Residues: CASSQGPGIASGANVLTF. The gene calls are TRBV4-2 and TRBJ2-6, with D unclear. V lost 1 base, J lost 0 bases, and 13 bases lay in between. Germline CDR1 LGHNA, CDR2 YNFKEQ. The CDR3 spans 18 residues.

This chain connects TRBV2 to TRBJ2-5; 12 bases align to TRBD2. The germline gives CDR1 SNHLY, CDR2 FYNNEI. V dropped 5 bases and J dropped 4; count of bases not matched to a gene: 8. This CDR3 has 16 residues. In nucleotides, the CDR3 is TGTGCCAGCAGTCGTGATCCTAGCGGGAGGGGAGAGACCCAGTACTTC. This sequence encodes CASSRDPSGRGETQYF. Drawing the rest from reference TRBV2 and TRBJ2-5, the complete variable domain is EPEVTQTPSHQVTQMGQEVILRCVPISNHLYFYWYRQILGQKVEFLVSFYNNEISEKSEIFDDQFSVERPDGSNFTLKIRSTKLEDSAMYFCASSRDPSGRGETQYFGPGTRLLVL.

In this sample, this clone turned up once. CDR3 nucleotides: TGTGCCAGCAGCTTAGCGGGGGCGGACACAGATACGCAGTATTTT. Encoded protein: CASSLAGADTDTQYF. The rearrangement links TRBV7-2 to TRBJ2-3; perhaps TRBD1 as D (6 bases). From germline, CDR1 is SGHTA and CDR2 FQGNSA. The ends were cut back, 0 bases at V and 2 bases at J, with 9 bases in the middle. This CDR3 has 15 residues.

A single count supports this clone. The CDR3 loop is CASSDSGAGDEKLFF. The CDR3, as DNA: TGTGCCAGCAGTGACTCGGGGGCTGGCGATGAAAAACTGTTTTTT. V and J are TRBV6-4 and TRBJ1-4; D might be TRBD1 (6 bases). V was pared by 0 bases and J by 6 bases, with 11 bases between. This CDR3 is 15 amino acids long. Germline assignment: CDR1 MRHNA and CDR2 SNTAGT.

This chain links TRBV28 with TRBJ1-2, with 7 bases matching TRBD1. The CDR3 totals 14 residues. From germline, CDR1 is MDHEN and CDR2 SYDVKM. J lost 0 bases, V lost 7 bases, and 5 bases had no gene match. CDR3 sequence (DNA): TGTGCCAGCAAGGGGGCGGGCCCTAACTATGGCTACACCTTC. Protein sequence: CASKGAGPNYGYTF.

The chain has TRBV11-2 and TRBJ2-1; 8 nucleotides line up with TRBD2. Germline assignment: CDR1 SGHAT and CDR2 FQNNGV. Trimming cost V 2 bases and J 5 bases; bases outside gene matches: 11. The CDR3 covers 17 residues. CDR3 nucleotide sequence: TGTGCCAGCAGCTTAACCAAGCGGGGGCGAATGAACAATGAGCAGTTCTTC. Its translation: CASSLTKRGRMNNEQFF.

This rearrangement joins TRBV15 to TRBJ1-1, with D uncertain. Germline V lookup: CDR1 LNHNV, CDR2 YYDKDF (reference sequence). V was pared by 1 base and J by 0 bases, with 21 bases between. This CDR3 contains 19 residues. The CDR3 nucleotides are TGTGCCACCAGCAGAGGCCGGCCTGGAAGGACGGGGATGAACACTGAAGCTTTCTTT. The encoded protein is CATSRGRPGRTGMNTEAFF.

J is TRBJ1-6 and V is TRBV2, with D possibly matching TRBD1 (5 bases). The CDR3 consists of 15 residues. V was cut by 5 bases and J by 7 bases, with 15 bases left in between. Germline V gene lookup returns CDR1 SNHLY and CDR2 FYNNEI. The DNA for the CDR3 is TGTGCCAGCAGTTTCTCGGGGGAGAGAAATTCACCCCTCCACTTT. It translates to CASSFSGERNSPLHF.

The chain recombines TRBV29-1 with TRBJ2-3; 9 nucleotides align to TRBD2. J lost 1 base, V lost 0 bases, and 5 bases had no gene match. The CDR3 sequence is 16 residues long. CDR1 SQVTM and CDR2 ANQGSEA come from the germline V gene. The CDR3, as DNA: TGCAGCGTTGAAGATTGGCGGGGGGGCGGCACAGATACGCAGTATTTT. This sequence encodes CSVEDWRGGGTDTQYF.

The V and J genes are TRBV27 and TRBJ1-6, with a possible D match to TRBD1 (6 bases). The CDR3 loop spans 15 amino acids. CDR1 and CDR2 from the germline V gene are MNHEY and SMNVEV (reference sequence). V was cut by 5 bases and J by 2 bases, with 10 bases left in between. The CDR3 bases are TGTGCCAGCAGTAACCGACAGGCCTATAATTCACCCCTCCACTTT. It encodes CASSNRQAYNSPLHF.

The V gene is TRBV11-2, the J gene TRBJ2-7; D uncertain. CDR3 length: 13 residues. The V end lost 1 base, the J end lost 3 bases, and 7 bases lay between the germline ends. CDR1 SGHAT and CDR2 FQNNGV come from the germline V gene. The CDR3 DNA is TGTGCCAGCAGCTTAGCCTCCGGCTACGAGCAGTACTTC. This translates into CASSLASGYEQYF.

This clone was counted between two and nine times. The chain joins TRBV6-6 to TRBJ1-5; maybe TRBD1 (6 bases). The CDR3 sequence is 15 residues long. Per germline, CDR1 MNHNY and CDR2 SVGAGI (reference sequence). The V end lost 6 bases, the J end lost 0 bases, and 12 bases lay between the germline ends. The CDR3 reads CASRRTADSNQPQHF. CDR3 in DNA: TGTGCCAGCAGACGGACAGCAGATAGCAATCAGCCCCAGCATTTT.

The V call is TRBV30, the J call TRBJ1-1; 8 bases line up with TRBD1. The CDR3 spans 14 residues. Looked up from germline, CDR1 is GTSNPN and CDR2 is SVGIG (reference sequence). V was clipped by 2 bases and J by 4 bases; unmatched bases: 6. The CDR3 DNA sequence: TGTGCCTGGAGTTTCAATGACAGGGGCACTGAAGCTTTCTTT. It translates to CAWSFNDRGTEAFF.